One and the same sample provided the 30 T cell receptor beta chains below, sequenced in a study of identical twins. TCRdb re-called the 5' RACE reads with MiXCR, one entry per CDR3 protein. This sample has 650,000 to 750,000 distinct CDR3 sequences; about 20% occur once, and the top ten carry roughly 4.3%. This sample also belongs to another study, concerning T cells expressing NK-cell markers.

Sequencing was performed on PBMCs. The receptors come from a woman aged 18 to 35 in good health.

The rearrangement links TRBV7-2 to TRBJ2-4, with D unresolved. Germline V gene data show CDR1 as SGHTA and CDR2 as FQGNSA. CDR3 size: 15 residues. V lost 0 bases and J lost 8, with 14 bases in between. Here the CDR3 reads CASSLAHWGIDIQYF. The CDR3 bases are TGTGCCAGCAGCTTAGCTCACTGGGGAATTGACATTCAGTACTTC.

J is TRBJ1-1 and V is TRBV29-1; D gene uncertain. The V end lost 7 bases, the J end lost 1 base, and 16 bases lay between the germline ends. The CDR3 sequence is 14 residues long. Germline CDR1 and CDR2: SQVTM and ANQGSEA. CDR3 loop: CSGGSGGRNTEAFF. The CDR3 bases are TGCAGCGGAGGTTCGGGAGGTAGGAACACTGAAGCTTTCTTT.

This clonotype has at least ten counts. CDR3 residues: CASSPQSSNEQYF. DNA of the CDR3: TGTGCCAGCTCACCACAGTCTAGCAACGAGCAGTACTTC. V and J are TRBV18 and TRBJ2-7; a possible D gene is TRBD2 (5 bases). V was trimmed by 1 base and J by 5 bases, leaving 9 bases between them. The CDR3 covers 13 residues. Germline CDR1 is KGHSH and CDR2 is LQKENI. Full variable domain (outside the CDR3, taken from reference TRBV18 and TRBJ2-7): NAGVMQNPRHLVRRRGQEARLRCSPMKGHSHVYWYRQLPEEGLKFMVYLQKENIIDESGMPKERFSAEFPKEGPSILRIQQVVRGDSAAYFCASSPQSSNEQYFGPGTRLTVT.

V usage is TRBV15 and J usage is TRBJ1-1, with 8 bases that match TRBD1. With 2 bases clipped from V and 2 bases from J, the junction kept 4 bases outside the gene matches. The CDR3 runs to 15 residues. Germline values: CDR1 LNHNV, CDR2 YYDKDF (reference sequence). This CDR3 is CATSRRTGHNTEAFF. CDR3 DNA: TGTGCCACCAGCAGAAGGACAGGGCATAACACTGAAGCTTTCTTT. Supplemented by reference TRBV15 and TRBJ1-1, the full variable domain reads DAMVIQNPRYQVTQFGKPVTLSCSQTLNHNVMYWYQQKSSQAPKLLFHYYDKDFNNEADTPDNFQSRRPNTSFCFLDIRSPGLGDTAMYLCATSRRTGHNTEAFFGQGTRLTVV.

The CDR3 coding sequence is TGTGCCAGCAGCTACGGACAGCTGCGCACAGATACGCAGTATTTT. It is translated as CASSYGQLRTDTQYF. This chain joins TRBV7-2 and TRBJ2-3, with D possibly matching TRBD1 (6 bases). The germline V and J ends were trimmed by 4 bases and 1 base, with 12 bases remaining between them. Germline V gene sequence: CDR1 SGHTA, CDR2 FQGNSA. This CDR3 is built from 15 residues.

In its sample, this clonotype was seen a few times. The DNA for the CDR3 is TGTGCCAGCAGCTCCCAAGACAGGAGCACAGATACGCAGTATTTT. This gives the protein CASSSQDRSTDTQYF. The J gene is TRBJ2-3, the V gene TRBV7-2; possible D gene TRBD1, 6 bases. CDR3 length: 15 amino acids. Germline CDR1 reads SGHTA; CDR2 reads FQGNSA. V was trimmed by 4 bases and J by 0 bases, leaving 11 bases between them. Full variable domain (rest looked up from reference TRBV7-2 and TRBJ2-3): GAGVSQSPSNKVTEKGKDVELRCDPISGHTALYWYRQSLGQGLEFLIYFQGNSAPDKSGLPSDRFSAERTGGSVSTLTIQRTQQEDSAVYLCASSSQDRSTDTQYFGPGTRLTVL.

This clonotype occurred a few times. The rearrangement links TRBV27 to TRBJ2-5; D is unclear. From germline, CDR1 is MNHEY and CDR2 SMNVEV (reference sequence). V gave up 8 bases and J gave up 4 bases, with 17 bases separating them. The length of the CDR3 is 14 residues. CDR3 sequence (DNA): TGTGCCAGCCTATACGACGACGGTAGAGAGACCCAGTACTTC. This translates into CASLYDDGRETQYF.

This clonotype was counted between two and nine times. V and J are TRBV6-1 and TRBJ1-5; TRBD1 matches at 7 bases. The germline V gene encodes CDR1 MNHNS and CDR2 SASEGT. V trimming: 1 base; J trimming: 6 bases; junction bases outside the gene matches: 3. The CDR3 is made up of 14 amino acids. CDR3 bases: TGTGCCAGCAGTGAAGGACAGGGCACTCAGCCCCAGCATTTT. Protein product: CASSEGQGTQPQHF.

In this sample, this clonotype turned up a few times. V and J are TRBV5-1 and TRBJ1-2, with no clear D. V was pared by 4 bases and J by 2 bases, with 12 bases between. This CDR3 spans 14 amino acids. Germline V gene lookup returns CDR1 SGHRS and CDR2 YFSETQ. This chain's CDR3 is CASSPTPPNYGYTF. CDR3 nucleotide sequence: TGCGCCAGCAGCCCCACTCCACCGAACTATGGCTACACCTTC.

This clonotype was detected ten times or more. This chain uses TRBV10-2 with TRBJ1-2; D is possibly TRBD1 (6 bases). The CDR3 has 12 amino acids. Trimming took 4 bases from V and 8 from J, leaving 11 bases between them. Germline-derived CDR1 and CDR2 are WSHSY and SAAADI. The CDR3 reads CASSGGGGGYTF. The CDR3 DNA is TGCGCCAGCAGTGGCGGGGGCGGAGGCTACACCTTC.

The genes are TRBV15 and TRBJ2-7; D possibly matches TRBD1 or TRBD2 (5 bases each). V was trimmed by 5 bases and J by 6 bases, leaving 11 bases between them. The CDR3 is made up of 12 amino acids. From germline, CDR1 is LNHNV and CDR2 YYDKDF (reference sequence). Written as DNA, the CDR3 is TGTGCCACCAGCGAAGGGACGGTCGAGCAGTACTTC. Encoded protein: CATSEGTVEQYF.

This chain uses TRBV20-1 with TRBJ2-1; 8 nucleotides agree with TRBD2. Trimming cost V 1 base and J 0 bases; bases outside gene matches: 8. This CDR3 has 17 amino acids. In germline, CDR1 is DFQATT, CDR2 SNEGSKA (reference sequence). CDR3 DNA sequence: TGCAGTGCTAGAGGCCCGGGACTAGGGGACTCCTACAATGAGCAGTTCTTC. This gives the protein CSARGPGLGDSYNEQFF.

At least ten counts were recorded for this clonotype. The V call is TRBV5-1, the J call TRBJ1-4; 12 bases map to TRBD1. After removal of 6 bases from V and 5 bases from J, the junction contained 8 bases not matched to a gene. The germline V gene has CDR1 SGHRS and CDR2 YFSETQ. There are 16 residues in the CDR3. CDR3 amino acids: CASKLPGQGANEKLFF. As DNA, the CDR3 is TGCGCCAGCAAGCTTCCGGGACAGGGGGCGAATGAAAAACTGTTTTTT.

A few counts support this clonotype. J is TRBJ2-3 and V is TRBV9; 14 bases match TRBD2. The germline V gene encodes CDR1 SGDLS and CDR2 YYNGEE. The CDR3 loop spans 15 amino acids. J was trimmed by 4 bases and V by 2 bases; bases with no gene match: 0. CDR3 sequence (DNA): TGTGCCAGCAGCGTGGGACTAGCGGGGGCAGATACGCAGTATTTT. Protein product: CASSVGLAGADTQYF. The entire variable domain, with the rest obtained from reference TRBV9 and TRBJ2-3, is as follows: DSGVTQTPKHLITATGQRVTLRCSPRSGDLSVYWYQQSLDQGLQFLIQYYNGEERAKGNILERFSAQQFPDLHSELNLSSLELGDSALYFCASSVGLAGADTQYFGPGTRLTVL.

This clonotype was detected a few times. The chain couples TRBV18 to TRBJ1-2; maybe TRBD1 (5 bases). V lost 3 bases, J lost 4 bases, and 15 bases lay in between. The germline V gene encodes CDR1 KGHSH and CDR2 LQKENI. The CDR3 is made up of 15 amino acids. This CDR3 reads CASSPKTGEAYGYTF. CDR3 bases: TGTGCCAGCTCACCCAAGACGGGGGAGGCCTATGGCTACACCTTC. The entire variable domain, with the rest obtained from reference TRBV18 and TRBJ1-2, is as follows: NAGVMQNPRHLVRRRGQEARLRCSPMKGHSHVYWYRQLPEEGLKFMVYLQKENIIDESGMPKERFSAEFPKEGPSILRIQQVVRGDSAAYFCASSPKTGEAYGYTFGSGTRLTVV.

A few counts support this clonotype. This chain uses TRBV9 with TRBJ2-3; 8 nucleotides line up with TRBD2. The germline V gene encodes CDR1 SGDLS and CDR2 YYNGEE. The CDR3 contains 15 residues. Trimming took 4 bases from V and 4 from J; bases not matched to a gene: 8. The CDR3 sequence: CASSFLGGGSDTQYF. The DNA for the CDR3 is TGTGCCAGCAGCTTCCTCGGGGGGGGCTCAGATACGCAGTATTTT.

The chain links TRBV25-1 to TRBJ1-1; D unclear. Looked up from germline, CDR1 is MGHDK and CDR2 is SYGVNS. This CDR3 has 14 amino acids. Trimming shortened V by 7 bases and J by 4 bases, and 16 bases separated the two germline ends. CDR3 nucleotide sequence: TGTGCCAGCATGCGGTCTCTGGGTGGCACTGAAGCTTTCTTT. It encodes CASMRSLGGTEAFF.

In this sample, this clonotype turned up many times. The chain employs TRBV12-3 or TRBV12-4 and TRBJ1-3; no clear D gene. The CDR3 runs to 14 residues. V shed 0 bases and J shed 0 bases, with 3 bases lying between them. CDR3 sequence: CASSLAVSGNTIYF. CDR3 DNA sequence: TGTGCCAGCAGTTTAGCAGTCTCTGGAAACACCATATATTTT.

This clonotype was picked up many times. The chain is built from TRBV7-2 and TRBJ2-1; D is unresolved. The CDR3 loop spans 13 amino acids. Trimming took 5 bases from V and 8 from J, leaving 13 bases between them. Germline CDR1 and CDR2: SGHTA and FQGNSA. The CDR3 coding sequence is TGTGCCAGCAGCCAACTCGGAGTGGATGAGCAGTTCTTC. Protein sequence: CASSQLGVDEQFF.

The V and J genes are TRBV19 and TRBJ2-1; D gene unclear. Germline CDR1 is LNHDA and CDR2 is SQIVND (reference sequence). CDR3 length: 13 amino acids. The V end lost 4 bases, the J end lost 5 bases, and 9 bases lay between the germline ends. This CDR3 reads CASSRNTNNEQFF. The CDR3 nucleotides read TGTGCCAGTAGTAGGAATACCAACAATGAGCAGTTCTTC.

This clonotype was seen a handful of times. CDR3 sequence: CASRIRHEQYF. The CDR3 coding sequence is TGTGCCAGCAGAATTAGACACGAGCAGTACTTC. The chain couples TRBV12-3 or TRBV12-4 to TRBJ2-7; no clear D. V lost 6 bases and J 5 bases, leaving 8 bases between the germline ends. The CDR3 loop spans 11 amino acids.

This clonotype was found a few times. Here the CDR3 DNA reads TGCAGTGCTAAAGGACGGTCACCCCTCCACTTT. Amino acid sequence: CSAKGRSPLHF. The rearrangement joins TRBV20-1 to TRBJ1-6; D remains unclear. V lost 4 bases and J lost 10, with 8 bases in between. Germline V gene data show CDR1 as DFQATT and CDR2 as SNEGSKA (reference sequence). This CDR3 region has 11 residues.

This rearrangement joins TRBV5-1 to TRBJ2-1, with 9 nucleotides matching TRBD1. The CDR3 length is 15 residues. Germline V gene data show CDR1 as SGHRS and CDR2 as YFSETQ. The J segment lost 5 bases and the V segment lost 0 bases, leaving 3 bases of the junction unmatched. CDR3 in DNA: TGCGCCAGCAGCTTGGGCCGGACAGGGGACAATGAGCAGTTCTTC. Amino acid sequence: CASSLGRTGDNEQFF. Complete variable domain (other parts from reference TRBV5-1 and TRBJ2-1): KAGVTQTPRYLIKTRGQQVTLSCSPISGHRSVSWYQQTPGQGLQFLFEYFSETQRNKGNFPGRFSGRQFSNSRSEMNVSTLELGDSALYLCASSLGRTGDNEQFFGPGTRLTVL.

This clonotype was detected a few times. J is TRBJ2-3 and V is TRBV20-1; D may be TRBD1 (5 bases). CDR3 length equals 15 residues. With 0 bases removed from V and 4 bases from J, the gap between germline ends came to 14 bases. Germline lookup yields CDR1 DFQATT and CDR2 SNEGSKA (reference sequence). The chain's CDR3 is CSARDLGRVADTQYF. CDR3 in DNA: TGCAGTGCTAGAGATTTGGGCAGGGTGGCAGATACGCAGTATTTT.

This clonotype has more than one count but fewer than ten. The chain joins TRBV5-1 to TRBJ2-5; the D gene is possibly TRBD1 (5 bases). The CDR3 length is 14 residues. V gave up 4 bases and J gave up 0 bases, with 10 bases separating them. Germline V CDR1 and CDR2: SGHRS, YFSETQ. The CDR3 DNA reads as TGCGCCAGCAGCCCAGGGTCAGACCAAGAGACCCAGTACTTC. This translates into CASSPGSDQETQYF.

CDR3 DNA sequence: TGTGCCAGTATCGGGACATCTGAGACCCAGTACTTC. Protein product: CASIGTSETQYF. The gene calls are TRBV19 and TRBJ2-5; possibly TRBD1 for D (6 bases). This CDR3 contains 12 residues. V lost 7 bases to trimming and J lost 5 bases, with 11 bases between them. Germline assignment: CDR1 LNHDA and CDR2 SQIVND (reference sequence).

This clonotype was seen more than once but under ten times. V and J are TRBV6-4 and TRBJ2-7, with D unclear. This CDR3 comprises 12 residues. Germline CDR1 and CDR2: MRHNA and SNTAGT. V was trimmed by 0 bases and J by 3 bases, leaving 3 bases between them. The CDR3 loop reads CASSDSVYEQYF. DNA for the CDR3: TGTGCCAGCAGTGACTCTGTCTACGAGCAGTACTTC.

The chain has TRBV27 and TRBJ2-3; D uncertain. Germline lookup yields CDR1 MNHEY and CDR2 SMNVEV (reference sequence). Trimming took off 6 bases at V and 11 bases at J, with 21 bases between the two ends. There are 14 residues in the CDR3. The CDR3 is CASRPLGDSVKQYF. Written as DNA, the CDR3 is TGTGCCAGCAGACCACTCGGCGACTCGGTTAAGCAGTATTTT.

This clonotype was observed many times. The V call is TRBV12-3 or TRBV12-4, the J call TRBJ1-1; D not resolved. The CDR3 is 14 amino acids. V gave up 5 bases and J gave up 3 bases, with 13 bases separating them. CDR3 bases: TGTGCCAGCAGTGTAACGGGGAGTGACACTGAAGCTTTCTTT. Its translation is CASSVTGSDTEAFF.

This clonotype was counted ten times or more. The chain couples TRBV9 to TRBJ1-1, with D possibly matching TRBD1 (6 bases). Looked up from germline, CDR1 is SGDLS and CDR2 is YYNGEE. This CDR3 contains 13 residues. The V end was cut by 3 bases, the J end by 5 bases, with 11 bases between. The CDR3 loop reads CASSAGGGTEAFF. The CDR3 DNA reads TGTGCCAGCAGCGCGGGAGGGGGGACTGAAGCTTTCTTT.